This TCR beta chain stems from a study of T cell responses to AZD1222 COVID-19 vaccine. The method was immunoSEQ multiplex PCR; TCRdb's version includes in-frame clones alone and lacks a portion of them. The sample records some 130,000 clones, approximately 90% being singletons. The CDR3 has 14 amino acids. V lost 3 bases, J lost 9 bases, and 3 bases stayed unmatched. The V gene's germline CDR1 is GTSNPN and CDR2 SVGIG (reference sequence). The chain links TRBV30 to TRBJ1-6; 12 nucleotides agree with TRBD1. The TCR was taken from an adult in good health. Source: peripheral blood, taken on day 0 of AZD1222 vaccination. This CDR3 is CAWSGDRGLSPLHF. In nucleotides, the CDR3 is TGTGCCTGGAGCGGGGACAGGGGGCTTTCACCCCTCCACTTT. Filled out from reference TRBV30 and TRBJ1-6, the complete variable domain reads SQTIHQWPATLVQPVGSPLSLECTVEGTSNPNLYWYRQAAGRGLQLLFYSVGIGQISSEVPQNLSASRPQDRQFILSSKKLLLSDSGFYLCAWSGDRGLSPLHFGNGTRLTVT.